Listed below are T cell receptor beta chains from one sample, sequenced in a study of radiation and T cells in renal cell carcinoma. Repertoires were generated with immunoSEQ multiplex PCR, while TCRdb's copy carries only in-frame clones and drops some. The profile shows 130,000 or so clones, around four fifths of them singletons. The specimen was blood, collected from a patient whose treatment included radiotherapy and nephrectomy. The receptors were sampled from a woman between 45 and 65 years old with renal cell carcinoma. The CDR3 runs from the conserved cysteine through the conserved F or W. D genes are given only for firm matches. Expanded clones get a size class; other rows say once, few or many, or leave the size out.

>.|TRBV5-1|.|TRBJ2-1
TGCGCCAGCAGCTTGACCAGGGCTGGGGGCAATGAGCAGTTCTTC
CASSLTRAGGNEQFF
>once|TRBV7-9|.|TRBJ2-7
TGTGCCAGCAGCTTAACGTCCCCCGTAAGCGAGCAGTACTTC
CASSLTSPVSEQYF
>.|TRBV2|.|TRBJ1-5
TGTGCCAGCAGTAAACAATCCAGGGTTAGCAATCAGCCCCAGCATTTT
CASSKQSRVSNQPQHF
>.|TRBV15|.|TRBJ2-5
TGTGCCACCAGCAGTAGTGTCGAGACCCAGTACTTC
CATSSSVETQYF
>.|TRBV4-3|.|TRBJ2-7
TGCGCCAGCAGCCAAGAAGCAGGGTACGAGCAGTACTTC
CASSQEAGYEQYF
>.|TRBV5-6|.|TRBJ1-5
TGTGCCAGCAGCTTTAGGAGCGCGGATCAGCCCCAGCATTTT
CASSFRSADQPQHF
>.|TRBV5-1|.|TRBJ2-3
TGCGCCAGCAGCGGGTCCAATTGGGGTGGCACAGATACGCAGTATTTT
CASSGSNWGGTDTQYF
>.|TRBV6-1|.|TRBJ2-7
TGTGCCAGCAGTGACAGGCGCCGCGGCGGGCTATTAAACTACGAGCAGTACTTC
CASSDRRRGGLLNYEQYF
>.|TRBV2|.|TRBJ2-7
TGTGCCAGCAGCGGACAGGGAGGGAACTACGAGCAGTACTTC
CASSGQGGNYEQYF
>.|TRBV29-1|.|TRBJ2-7
TGCAGCGTTAGCGGCCGCTCCTACGAGCAGTACTTC
CSVSGRSYEQYF
>.|TRBV5-6|TRBD2|TRBJ2-3
TGTGCCAGCAGCCCGGGACTAGCGGTTCCCGATGGTGGCACAGATACGCAGTATTTT
CASSPGLAVPDGGTDTQYF
>few|TRBV11-2|TRBD1|TRBJ1-5
TGTGCCAGCAGCCCCGGGACAGCATCGCGGCCCCAGCATTTT
CASSPGTASRPQHF
>few|TRBV11-2|.|TRBJ1-1
TGTGCCAGCAGCTTTGGGGAGAACACTGAAGCTTTCTTT
CASSFGENTEAFF
>.|TRBV9|.|TRBJ2-4
TGTGCCAGCAGCGAGGCCGGGATAAACATTCAGTACTTC
CASSEAGINIQYF
>.|TRBV4-2|.|TRBJ2-7
TGTGCCAGCAGCCAAGAAAGGGGAGCCTACGAGCAGTACTTC
CASSQERGAYEQYF
>.|TRBV14|.|TRBJ1-2
TGTGCCAGCAGCCGCGGTTTTAACGGACAGTATGGCTACACCTTC
CASSRGFNGQYGYTF
>.|TRBV5-5|.|TRBJ1-1
TGTGCCAGCAGCCCGGTTACCCTTCGGGACACTGAAGCTTTCTTT
CASSPVTLRDTEAFF
>.|TRBV6-5|.|TRBJ1-2
TGTGCCAGCAGTACCTCTAACTATGGCTACACCTTC
CASSTSNYGYTF
>.|TRBV9|TRBD1|TRBJ1-6
TGTGCCAGCAGCGAACCGGAGGGGACAGGCGCGGTGGGGCGTAATTCACCCCTCCACTTT
CASSEPEGTGAVGRNSPLHF
>.|TRBV7-2|.|TRBJ2-7
TGTGCCAGCAGCTTAGCAGGCGGTGCCTACTACGAGCAGTACTTC
CASSLAGGAYYEQYF
>.|TRBV6-4|.|TRBJ2-1
TGTGCCAGCAGCCTAAACAATGAGCAGTTCTTC
CASSLNNEQFF
>once|TRBV6-6|.|TRBJ1-3
TGTGCCAGCAGCCCAAGGGACGGACGCTTTAGGGACACCATATATTTT
CASSPRDGRFRDTIYF
>few|TRBV7-2|.|TRBJ2-3
TGTGCCAGCAGCTCTAGCACAGATACGCAGTATTTT
CASSSSTDTQYF